This is a list of T cell receptor beta chains from one sample in a study of T cells in Graves' hyperthyroidism and ophthalmopathy. TCRdb processed the multiplex PCR reads anew with MiXCR; each CDR3 protein has one entry. The repertoire holds 300,000 to 400,000 distinct CDR3 sequences, with less than 15% as singletons. The sample was blood. These receptors all come from a woman aged 18-29 years with Graves' hyperthyroidism. CDR3s include the opening cysteine and the closing phenylalanine or tryptophan. The D gene is left open where the match is weak. Clone size is not always given. Where it is, it says once, few, many or a class for expanded clones.

d_call	j_call	v_call	clone_size	cdr3_nt	cdr3_aa
NA	TRBJ1-5	TRBV24-1	many	TGTGCCACCAGTGATCACGCCGGGACCGGGAATCAGCCCCAGCATTTT	CATSDHAGTGNQPQHF
NA	TRBJ1-2	TRBV6-1	few	TGTGCCAGCAGGACTTGGGAGGAGGGCTACACCTTC	CASRTWEEGYTF
TRBD1	TRBJ1-1	TRBV11-2	NA	TGTGCCAGCAGCGCCGGGACAGGCCGGAACACTGAAGCTTTCTTT	CASSAGTGRNTEAFF
TRBD2	TRBJ2-1	TRBV4-1	many	TGCGCCAGCAGCCATCCGGGGACTAGCGGTAATGAGCAGTTCTTC	CASSHPGTSGNEQFF
NA	TRBJ2-1	TRBV12-3/TRBV12-4	many	TGTGCCAGCAGGATAGCCTACAATGAGCAGTTCTTC	CASRIAYNEQFF
NA	TRBJ1-2	TRBV5-5	many	TGTGCCAGCAGCCTGCAGGGAGGTGATGGCTACACCTTC	CASSLQGGDGYTF
NA	TRBJ2-5	TRBV6-1	many	TGTGCCAGCAGTCGGGGCCCGTACCAAGAGACCCAGTACTTC	CASSRGPYQETQYF
NA	TRBJ2-3	TRBV28	many	TGTGCCAGCAGTTTGAACGGACCGACGGATACGCAGTATTTT	CASSLNGPTDTQYF
TRBD1	TRBJ1-2	TRBV12-3/TRBV12-4	few	TGTGCCAGCAGAGCGACAGGGAATTATGGCTACACCTTC	CASRATGNYGYTF
TRBD2	TRBJ2-7	TRBV3-1	many	TGTGCCACGAGAGACGGAGCGGGAAACGAGCAGTACTTC	CATRDGAGNEQYF
NA	TRBJ2-5	TRBV10-3	few	TGTGCCATCAGTGAGTCGACGGGGGAAGAGACCCAGTACTTC	CAISESTGEETQYF
NA	TRBJ1-2	TRBV18	many	TGTGCCAGCTCACCCGGGGCAGGATATGGCTACACCTTC	CASSPGAGYGYTF
NA	TRBJ2-1	TRBV5-1	many	TGCGCCAGCAGCCCCCAAGGTTCCGGCTACAATGAGCAGTTCTTC	CASSPQGSGYNEQFF
NA	TRBJ2-7	TRBV11-1	many	TGTGCCAGCAGCTCCCCATCCTACGAGCAGTACTTC	CASSSPSYEQYF
TRBD1	TRBJ2-5	TRBV7-9	many	TGTGCCAGCAGCTTGGGCAGGGGGATTGAAGAGACCCAGTACTTC	CASSLGRGIEETQYF
TRBD2	TRBJ2-7	TRBV4-3	NA	TGCGCCAGCAGCCAAGCCCGGTTGGATAGCGGGAACTACGAGCAGTACTTC	CASSQARLDSGNYEQYF
NA	TRBJ2-7	TRBV28	many	TGTGCCAGCAGAGGTCGGGGCGGGACCTACGAGCAGTACTTC	CASRGRGGTYEQYF
TRBD2	TRBJ2-7	TRBV28	many	TGTGCCAGCAGTTTTATGGGGAGGGAGGGTTCCGAGCAGTACTTC	CASSFMGREGSEQYF
NA	TRBJ1-1	TRBV15	many	TGTGCCACCAGGATTGAAGCGGGGGGGACTGAAGCTTTCTTT	CATRIEAGGTEAFF
NA	TRBJ2-1	TRBV20-1	many	TGCAGTGCTAGCGGGGACGAATACAATGAGCAGTTCTTC	CSASGDEYNEQFF
NA	TRBJ2-2	TRBV11-3	many	TGTGCCAGCAGCTTAAGTTTTGGTGGGGAGCTGTTTTTT	CASSLSFGGELFF
NA	TRBJ2-2	TRBV12-3/TRBV12-4	many	TGTGCCAGCTCGGTGACCGGGGAGCTGTTTTTT	CASSVTGELFF
TRBD1	TRBJ2-1	TRBV11-1	many	TGTGCCAGCAGCTTCGGACAGGGGGCGAATGAGCAGTTCTTC	CASSFGQGANEQFF
NA	TRBJ2-7	TRBV20-1	many	TGCAGTGCTGATTCCGGGACAAAAGTTTACGAGCAGTACTTC	CSADSGTKVYEQYF
NA	TRBJ2-2	TRBV19	few	TGTGCCAGTAGAATCCCCTGGGCCTCCGGGGAGCTGTTTTTT	CASRIPWASGELFF
NA	TRBJ2-6	TRBV6-1	few	TGTGCCAGCAGTATTGGGACAATTTTAAACGTCCTGACTTTC	CASSIGTILNVLTF
NA	TRBJ2-2	TRBV6-1	NA	TGTGCCAGCAGTGAAACCGATGAAACCGGGGAGCTGTTTTTT	CASSETDETGELFF
NA	TRBJ1-5	TRBV7-9	NA	TGTGCCAACAGCTTAATCGGGGACGGTCAGCCCCAGCATTTT	CANSLIGDGQPQHF
NA	TRBJ2-5	TRBV20-1	many	TGCAGTGCTAGAGATAATCGGGGTGGGGAGACCCAGTACTTC	CSARDNRGGETQYF
TRBD2	TRBJ2-1	TRBV4-2	many	TGTGCCAGCAGCCAAGATCTAACTAGCGTTTACAATGAGCAGTTCTTC	CASSQDLTSVYNEQFF
TRBD1	TRBJ1-6	TRBV10-3	many	TGTGCCATCAGTGGGGACAGGGGGGAAAATTCACCCCTCCACTTT	CAISGDRGENSPLHF
TRBD2	TRBJ2-2	TRBV7-6	many	TGTGCCAGCAGCTTAGCGCTAGCGGGCACCGGGGAGCTGTTTTTT	CASSLALAGTGELFF
NA	TRBJ1-5	TRBV28	many	TGTGCCAGCAGTTCCTCATCTTATAATCAGCCCCAGCATTTT	CASSSSSYNQPQHF
NA	TRBJ2-7	TRBV3-1	many	TGTGCCAGCAGCCAAGATGGTTTGCTGGCAGGGGTACCCGAGCAGTACTTC	CASSQDGLLAGVPEQYF
NA	TRBJ1-4	TRBV4-2	few	TGTGCCAGCAGCCAAGAAATGATACAGGAAAAACTGTTTTTT	CASSQEMIQEKLFF
NA	TRBJ1-6	TRBV20-1	many	TGCAGTGCTAGGGGCTTGATAGGGCCATCACCCCTCCACTTT	CSARGLIGPSPLHF
TRBD2	TRBJ2-7	TRBV27	many	TGTGCCAGCAGTCTAACCTGGACTAGCTCGCGTTACGAGCAGTACTTC	CASSLTWTSSRYEQYF
NA	TRBJ2-7	TRBV20-1	many	TGCAGTGCTAGAGAGAACTACGAGCAGTACTTC	CSARENYEQYF
TRBD1	TRBJ2-2	TRBV6-1	many	TGTGCCAGCACCAGGGCCGGGACAGGGGGCGTAGGAGGAACCGGGGAGCTGTTTTTT	CASTRAGTGGVGGTGELFF
NA	TRBJ2-7	TRBV20-1	NA	TGCAGTGCTAGCCTGTTCGGCTACCCCTACGAGCAGTACTTC	CSASLFGYPYEQYF
TRBD2	TRBJ2-1	TRBV6-2/TRBV6-3	many	TGTGCCAGCAGTCTACCGGGACTAGCGGCCAGTCGCCCCTACAATGAGCAGTTCTTC	CASSLPGLAASRPYNEQFF
NA	TRBJ2-7	TRBV27	NA	TGTGCCAGCAGCCTGGGACTCTACTCCTACGAGCAGTACTTC	CASSLGLYSYEQYF
TRBD2	TRBJ2-3	TRBV12-3/TRBV12-4	many	TGTGCCAGCAGTCCGGAAGCGGGAGAGGAGTGGGATACGCAGTATTTT	CASSPEAGEEWDTQYF
TRBD1	TRBJ2-7	TRBV7-3	many	TGTGCCAGCAGACCCTTCCAGACAGGGAGACCCTACGAGCAGTACTTC	CASRPFQTGRPYEQYF
NA	TRBJ2-5	TRBV2	many	TGTGCCAGCCCGTCAGGGGAGACCCAGTACTTC	CASPSGETQYF
NA	TRBJ2-1	TRBV2	few	TGTGCCAGCAGTGAGGAGGGGGGGCCGAGGGACAGTGAGCAGTTCTTC	CASSEEGGPRDSEQFF
NA	TRBJ2-7	TRBV7-3	many	TGTGCCAGCAGCCGGAGAAGATTAAACTACGAGCAGTACTTC	CASSRRRLNYEQYF
NA	TRBJ1-1	TRBV11-2	NA	TGTGCCAGCAGCTTAGCCGATGGACTCCCCAAGGCCCTCATGAACACTGAAGCTTTCTTT	CASSLADGLPKALMNTEAFF